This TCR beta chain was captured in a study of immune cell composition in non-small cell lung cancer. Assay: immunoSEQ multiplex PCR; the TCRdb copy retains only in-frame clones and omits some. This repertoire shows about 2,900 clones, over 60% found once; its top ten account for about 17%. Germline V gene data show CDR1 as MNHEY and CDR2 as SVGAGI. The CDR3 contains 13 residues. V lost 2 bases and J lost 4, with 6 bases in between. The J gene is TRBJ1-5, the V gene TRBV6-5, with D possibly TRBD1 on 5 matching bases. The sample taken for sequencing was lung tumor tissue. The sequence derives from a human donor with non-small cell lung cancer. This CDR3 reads CASSYRGNQPQHF. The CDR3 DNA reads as TGTGCCAGCAGTTACAGGGGTAATCAGCCCCAGCATTTT.